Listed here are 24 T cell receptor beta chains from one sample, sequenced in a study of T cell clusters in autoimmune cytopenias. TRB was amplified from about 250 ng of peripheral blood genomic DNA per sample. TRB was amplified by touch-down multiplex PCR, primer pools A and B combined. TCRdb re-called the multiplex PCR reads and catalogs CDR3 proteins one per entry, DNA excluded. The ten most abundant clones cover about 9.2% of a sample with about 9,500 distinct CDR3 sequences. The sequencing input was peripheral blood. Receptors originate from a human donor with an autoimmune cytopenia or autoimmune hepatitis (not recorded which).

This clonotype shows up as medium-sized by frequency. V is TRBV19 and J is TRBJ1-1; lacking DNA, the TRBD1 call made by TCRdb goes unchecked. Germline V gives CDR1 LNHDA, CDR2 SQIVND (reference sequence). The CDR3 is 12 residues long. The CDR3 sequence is CASGGGTAEAFF.

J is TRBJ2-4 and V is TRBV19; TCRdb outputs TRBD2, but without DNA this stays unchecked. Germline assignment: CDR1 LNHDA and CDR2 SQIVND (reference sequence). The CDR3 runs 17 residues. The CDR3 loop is CASSITAASLAKNIQYF.

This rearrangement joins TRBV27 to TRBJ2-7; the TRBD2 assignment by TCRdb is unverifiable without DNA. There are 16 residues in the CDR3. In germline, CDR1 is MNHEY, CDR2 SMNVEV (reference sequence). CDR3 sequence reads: CASSLGVSLAVEEQYF.

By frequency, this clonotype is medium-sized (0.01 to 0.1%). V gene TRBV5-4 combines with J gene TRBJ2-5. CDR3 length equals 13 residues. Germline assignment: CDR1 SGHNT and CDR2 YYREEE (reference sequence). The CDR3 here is CASGNSEEETQYF.

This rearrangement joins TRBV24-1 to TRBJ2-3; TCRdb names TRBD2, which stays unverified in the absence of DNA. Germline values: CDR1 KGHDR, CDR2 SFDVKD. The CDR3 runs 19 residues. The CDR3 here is CATSDLGTSGGIFTDTQYF.

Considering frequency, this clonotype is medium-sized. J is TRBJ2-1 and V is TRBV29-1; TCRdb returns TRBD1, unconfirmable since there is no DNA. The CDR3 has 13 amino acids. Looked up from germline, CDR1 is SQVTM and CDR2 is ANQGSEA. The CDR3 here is CSVEVNRGDEQFF.

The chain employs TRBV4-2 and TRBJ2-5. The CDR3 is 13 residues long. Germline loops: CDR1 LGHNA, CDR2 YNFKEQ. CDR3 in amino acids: CASSRSSQETQYF.

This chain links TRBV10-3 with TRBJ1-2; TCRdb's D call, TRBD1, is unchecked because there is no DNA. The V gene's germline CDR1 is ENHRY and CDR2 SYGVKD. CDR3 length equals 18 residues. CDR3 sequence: CAIRPTNYLRGSNYGYTF.

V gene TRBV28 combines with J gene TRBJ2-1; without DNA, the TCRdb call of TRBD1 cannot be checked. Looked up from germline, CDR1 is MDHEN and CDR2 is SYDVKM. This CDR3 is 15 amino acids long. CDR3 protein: CASTLEEVPGDEQFF.

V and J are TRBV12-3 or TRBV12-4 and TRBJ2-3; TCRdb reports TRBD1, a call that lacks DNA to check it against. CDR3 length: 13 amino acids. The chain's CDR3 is CASSLRGGGTQYF.

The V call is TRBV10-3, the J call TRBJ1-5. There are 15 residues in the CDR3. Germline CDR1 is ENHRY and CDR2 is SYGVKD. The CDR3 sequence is CAISEAGGMGQPQHF.

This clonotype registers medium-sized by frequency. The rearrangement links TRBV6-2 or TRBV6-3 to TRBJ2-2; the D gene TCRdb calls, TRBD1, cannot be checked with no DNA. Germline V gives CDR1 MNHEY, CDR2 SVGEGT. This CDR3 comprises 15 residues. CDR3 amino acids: CASSWDPYTTGELFF.

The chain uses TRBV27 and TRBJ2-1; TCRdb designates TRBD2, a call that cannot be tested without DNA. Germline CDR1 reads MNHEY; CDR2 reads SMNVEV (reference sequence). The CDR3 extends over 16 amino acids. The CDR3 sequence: CASGPSGRASYNEQFF.

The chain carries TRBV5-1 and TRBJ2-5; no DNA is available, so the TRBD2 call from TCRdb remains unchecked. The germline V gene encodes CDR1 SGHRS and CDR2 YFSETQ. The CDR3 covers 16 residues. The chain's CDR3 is CASSLLAGAVQETQYF. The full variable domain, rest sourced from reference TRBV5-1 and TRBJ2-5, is KAGVTQTPRYLIKTRGQQVTLSCSPISGHRSVSWYQQTPGQGLQFLFEYFSETQRNKGNFPGRFSGRQFSNSRSEMNVSTLELGDSALYLCASSLLAGAVQETQYFGPGTRLLVL.

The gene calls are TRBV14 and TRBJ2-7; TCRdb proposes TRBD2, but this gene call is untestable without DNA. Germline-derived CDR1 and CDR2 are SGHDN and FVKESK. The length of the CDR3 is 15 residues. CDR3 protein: CASSLVADSSYEQYF.

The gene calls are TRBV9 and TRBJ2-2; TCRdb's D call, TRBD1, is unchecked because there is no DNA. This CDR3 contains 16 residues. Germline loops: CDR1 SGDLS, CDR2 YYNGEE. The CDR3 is CASSVGGGRSTGELFF.

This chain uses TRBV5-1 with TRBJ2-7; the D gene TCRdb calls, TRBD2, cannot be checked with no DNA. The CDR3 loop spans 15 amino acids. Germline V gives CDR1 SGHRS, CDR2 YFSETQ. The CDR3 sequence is CASSRTSGGSYEQYF.

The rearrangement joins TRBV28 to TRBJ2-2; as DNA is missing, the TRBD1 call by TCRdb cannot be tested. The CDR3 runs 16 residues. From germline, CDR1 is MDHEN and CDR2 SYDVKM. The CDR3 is CASLRAQGLRAGELFF.

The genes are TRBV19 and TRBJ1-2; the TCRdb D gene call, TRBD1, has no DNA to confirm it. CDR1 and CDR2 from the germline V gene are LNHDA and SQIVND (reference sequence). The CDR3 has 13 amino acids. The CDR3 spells CASSPQTGNGYTF.

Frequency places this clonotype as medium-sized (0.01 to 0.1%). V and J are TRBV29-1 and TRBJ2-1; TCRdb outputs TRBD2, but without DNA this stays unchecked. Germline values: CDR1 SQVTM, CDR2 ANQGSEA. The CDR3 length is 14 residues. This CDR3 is CSPTPGLAPNEQFF.

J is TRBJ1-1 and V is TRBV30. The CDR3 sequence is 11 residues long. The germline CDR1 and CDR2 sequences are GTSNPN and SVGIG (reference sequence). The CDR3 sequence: CAGERNTEAFF.

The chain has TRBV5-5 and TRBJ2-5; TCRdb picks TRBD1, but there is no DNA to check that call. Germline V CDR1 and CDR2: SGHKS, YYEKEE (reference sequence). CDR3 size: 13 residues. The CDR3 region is CASSKGQVGTQYF.

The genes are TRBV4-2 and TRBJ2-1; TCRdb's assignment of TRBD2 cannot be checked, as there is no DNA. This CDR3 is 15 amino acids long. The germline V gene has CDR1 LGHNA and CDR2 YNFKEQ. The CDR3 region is CASQDGTSGSNEQFF.

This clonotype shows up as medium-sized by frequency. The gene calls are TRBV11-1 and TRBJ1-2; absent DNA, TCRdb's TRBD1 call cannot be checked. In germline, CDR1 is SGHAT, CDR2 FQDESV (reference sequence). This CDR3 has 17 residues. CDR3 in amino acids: CASSLSGAGGSPWGYTF.